These 25 T cell receptor beta chains originate from one sample sequenced in a study of persistence of HIV-infected CD4 T cells. The libraries were made with immunoSEQ version 4 in survey mode. The method was immunoSEQ multiplex PCR; TCRdb's version includes in-frame clones alone and lacks a portion of them. The sample carries 40,000 to 55,000 clones, approximately 72% recorded once. Cells were stimulated with CMV-infected fibroblast lysates at 10 ug/mL. CD40L/CD69 double-negative CD45RO-high memory CD4+ T cells were collected. Their recognized antigens are unknown. The input for sequencing was CD4+ T cells sorted from PBMCs after roughly 18-hour stimulation, taken from a patient who received antiretroviral therapy. All receptors derive from an adult man with HIV who was CMV-seropositive.

The rearrangement links TRBV6-1 to TRBJ1-3, with D possibly being TRBD1 (6 bases). The germline V and J ends were trimmed by 2 bases and 9 bases, with 8 bases remaining between them. Germline lookup yields CDR1 MNHNS and CDR2 SASEGT. The CDR3 is 12 amino acids. CDR3 coding DNA: TGTGCCAGCAGTGAAAGGGGGGGCACCATATATTTT. Translating gives CASSERGGTIYF.

The gene calls are TRBV3-1 (or the pseudogene TRBV3-2) and TRBJ1-5; D is perhaps TRBD1 (5 bases). V lost 7 bases and J lost 2, with 12 bases in between. The germline CDR1 and CDR2 sequences are LGHDT and YNNKEL (reference sequence). This CDR3 has 14 residues. The CDR3 nucleotides are TGTGCCAGCACCGAGGGGTGGGGCAATCAGCCCCAGCATTTT. Its protein is CASTEGWGNQPQHF.

The gene calls are TRBV11-3 and TRBJ1-3; no definite D call. This CDR3 region has 13 residues. Germline V gives CDR1 SGHNT, CDR2 YENEEA. Trimming shortened V by 3 bases and J by 4 bases, and 7 bases separated the two germline ends. CDR3 amino acids: CASSLVAGNTIYF. CDR3 DNA: TGTGCCAGCAGCTTGGTGGCAGGAAACACCATATATTTT. The full variable domain, rest sourced from reference TRBV11-3 and TRBJ1-3, is EAGVVQSPRYKIIEKKQPVAFWCNPISGHNTLYWYLQNLGQGPELLIRYENEEAVDDSQLPKDRFSAERLKGVDSTLKIQPAELGDSAVYLCASSLVAGNTIYFGEGSWLTVV.

The sample holds a few counts of this clone. This sequence joins TRBV5-1 and TRBJ1-3, with no clear D. CDR1 is SGHRS and CDR2 is YFSETQ in the germline V gene. There are 17 residues in the CDR3. Trimming pared 1 base from V and 0 bases from J, leaving 14 bases between. This CDR3 is CASSLSSSESSGNTIYF. The CDR3 bases are TGCGCCAGCAGCTTGAGTAGCAGCGAATCCTCTGGAAACACCATATATTTT.

This clone was observed a single time. The J gene is TRBJ2-7, the V gene TRBV5-1; D remains unclear. CDR1 and CDR2 (germline): SGHRS, YFSETQ. This CDR3 region has 14 residues. The V end lost 4 bases, the J end lost 0 bases, and 11 bases lay between the germline ends. The CDR3, as DNA: TGCGCCAGCAGCGTAGGGTTAAGCTCCTACGAGCAGTACTTC. Its protein is CASSVGLSSYEQYF. The whole variable domain, filled in from reference TRBV5-1 and TRBJ2-7, reads KAGVTQTPRYLIKTRGQQVTLSCSPISGHRSVSWYQQTPGQGLQFLFEYFSETQRNKGNFPGRFSGRQFSNSRSEMNVSTLELGDSALYLCASSVGLSSYEQYFGPGTRLTVT.

V is TRBV29-1 and J is TRBJ2-7, with D possibly being TRBD1 or TRBD2 (6 bases each). The CDR3 runs 13 residues. Germline-derived CDR1 and CDR2 are SQVTM and ANQGSEA. V lost 7 bases and J 5 bases, leaving 18 bases between the germline ends. The CDR3: CSAGGRVVHEQYF. The CDR3 bases are TGCAGCGCCGGGGGCAGGGTAGTACACGAGCAGTACTTC.

The chain recombines TRBV11-2 with TRBJ2-7, with a possible D match to TRBD2 (6 bases). Trimming took 5 bases from V and 3 from J, leaving 17 bases between them. CDR1 SGHAT and CDR2 FQNNGV come from the germline V gene. The CDR3 extends over 15 amino acids. The CDR3 coding sequence is TGTGCCAGCAGCCCTCGCGGGGACGGGAACTACGAGCAGTACTTC. It translates to CASSPRGDGNYEQYF.

The chain recombines TRBV5-1 with TRBJ2-1; unclear D gene. The CDR3 runs 14 residues. V lost 0 bases to trimming and J lost 5 bases, with 9 bases between them. The germline CDR1 and CDR2 sequences are SGHRS and YFSETQ. CDR3 residues: CASSLAGTNNEQFF. The CDR3 DNA reads TGCGCCAGCAGCTTGGCGGGCACCAACAATGAGCAGTTCTTC.

The J gene is TRBJ1-5, the V gene TRBV7-9; D is unclear. The V end lost 1 base, the J end lost 4 bases, and 5 bases lay between the germline ends. The CDR3 is 13 residues long. The V gene's germline CDR1 is SEHNR and CDR2 FQNEAQ (reference sequence). The CDR3 here is CASSLDGNQPQHF. The CDR3 nucleotides are TGTGCCAGCAGCTTAGACGGGAATCAGCCCCAGCATTTT.

This chain links TRBV2 with TRBJ2-1; D may match TRBD1 or TRBD2 (7 bases each). This CDR3 spans 13 amino acids. V gave up 6 bases and J gave up 8 bases, with 14 bases separating them. CDR1 SNHLY and CDR2 FYNNEI come from the germline V gene. The CDR3 DNA reads TGTGCCAGCAGCTCCAGGGGGGGCGATGAGCAGTTCTTC. Translated: CASSSRGGDEQFF.

This clone was seen a handful of times. The rearrangement uses TRBV6-6 and TRBJ2-3; 10 bases line up with TRBD2. Germline V gene data show CDR1 as MNHNY and CDR2 as SVGAGI (reference sequence). CDR3 length: 15 residues. V gave up 7 bases and J gave up 0 bases; unmatched junction bases: 4. The CDR3 region has the DNA TGTGCCAGCATTCTAGCGGGGGCTAGCACAGATACGCAGTATTTT. Protein product: CASILAGASTDTQYF.

The CDR3 sequence: CASKDLRQGSQPQHF. The CDR3 DNA sequence: TGTGCCAGCAAGGACCTCCGACAGGGGTCGCAGCCCCAGCATTTT. The rearrangement links TRBV6-5 to TRBJ1-5; 8 nucleotides line up with TRBD1. The CDR3 covers 15 residues. Germline V lookup: CDR1 MNHEY, CDR2 SVGAGI. Trimming cost V 7 bases and J 7 bases; bases outside gene matches: 12.

This clone was seen only a few times. CDR3 DNA sequence: TGTGCCTGGAGTGTCATGACTGAAGCTTTCTTT. As protein: CAWSVMTEAFF. The chain has TRBV30 and TRBJ1-1, with D uncertain. Germline-derived CDR1 and CDR2 are GTSNPN and SVGIG (reference sequence). Trimming took off 0 bases at V and 5 bases at J, with 4 bases between the two ends. The CDR3 extends over 11 amino acids.

This chain links TRBV7-8 with TRBJ2-7, with 13 bases identical to TRBD2. The CDR3 loop spans 13 amino acids. J gave up 5 bases and V 6 bases, and 1 base lay outside the gene matches. Germline CDR1 is SGHVS and CDR2 is FQNEAQ. As DNA, the CDR3 is TGTGCCAGCAGAGGACTAGCGGGAGACGAGCAGTACTTC. Translated, it gives CASRGLAGDEQYF.

This rearrangement joins TRBV27 to TRBJ2-1; a possible D gene is TRBD1 (5 bases). CDR3 length equals 14 residues. V was cut by 4 bases and J by 9 bases, with 16 bases left in between. Germline V CDR1 and CDR2: MNHEY, SMNVEV (reference sequence). The CDR3 loop reads CASSWGALRGEQFF. Here the CDR3 DNA reads TGTGCCAGCAGTTGGGGCGCCTTAAGGGGTGAGCAGTTCTTC.

The chain joins TRBV12-3 or TRBV12-4 to TRBJ1-2; TRBD1 matches at 8 bases. The CDR3 length is 13 residues. V lost 5 bases and J lost 5; bases outside the gene matches: 4. CDR3 sequence: CASSGDRKYGYTF. The DNA of the CDR3 is TGTGCCAGCAGTGGGGACAGGAAATATGGCTACACCTTC.

The chain recombines TRBV5-1 with TRBJ2-5; D unclear. The CDR3 extends over 14 amino acids. Germline CDR1 and CDR2: SGHRS and YFSETQ. Trimming left V 2 bases short and J 1 base short, with 9 bases between. The CDR3 DNA follows: TGCGCCAGCAGCTTCGATGGCTTCCAAGAGACCCAGTACTTC. This codes for CASSFDGFQETQYF.

The chain combines TRBV7-2 with TRBJ2-3; D gene unclear. The CDR3 runs to 12 residues. The V and J ends lost 7 bases and 8 bases respectively, with 13 bases between them. Germline V gene lookup returns CDR1 SGHTA and CDR2 FQGNSA. The CDR3 nucleotides read TGTGCCAGCACCTCACCCCTCCGTACGCAGTATTTT. Amino acid sequence: CASTSPLRTQYF.

The gene calls are TRBV5-6 and TRBJ2-6, with 9 bases fitting TRBD1. The CDR3 runs to 17 residues. V shed 0 bases and J 2 bases; nucleotides not matched to a gene: 3. The germline CDR1 and CDR2 sequences are SGHDT and YYEEEE. As DNA, the CDR3 is TGTGCCAGCAGCTTGGTACAGGGGGCTACTGGGGCCAACGTCCTGACTTTC. This encodes CASSLVQGATGANVLTF. The full variable domain, in which reference TRBV5-6 and TRBJ2-6 provide the parts outside the CDR3, is DAGVTQSPTHLIKTRGQQVTLRCSPKSGHDTVSWYQQALGQGPQFIFQYYEEEERQRGNFPDRFSGHQFPNYSSELNVNALLLGDSALYLCASSLVQGATGANVLTFGAGSRLTVL.

The V and J genes are TRBV16 and TRBJ2-6; unclear D gene. Germline loops: CDR1 KGHSY, CDR2 FQNENV. Between the trimmed V and J ends, which lost 0 bases and 3 bases, there was a span of 9 bases. The CDR3 extends over 16 amino acids. The CDR3 bases are TGTGCCAGCAGCCAATCTCGGGTAGGTGGGGCCAACGTCCTGACTTTC. The encoded protein is CASSQSRVGGANVLTF.

This chain connects TRBV4-1 to TRBJ1-4; D is perhaps TRBD1 (6 bases). Germline V gene lookup returns CDR1 MGHRA and CDR2 YSYEKL. The CDR3 consists of 16 residues. V lost 2 bases and J lost 5, with 15 bases in between. This chain's CDR3 is CASSQREQGPNEKLFF. For the CDR3, the DNA is TGCGCCAGCAGCCAAAGGGAACAGGGCCCAAATGAAAAACTGTTTTTT.

This sequence joins TRBV20-1 and TRBJ1-2; D remains unclear. V lost 6 bases, J lost 0 bases, and 5 bases lay in between. This CDR3 has 11 residues. Germline values: CDR1 DFQATT, CDR2 SNEGSKA (reference sequence). CDR3 residues: CSAQPNYGYTF. CDR3 sequence (DNA): TGCAGTGCCCAACCTAACTATGGCTACACCTTC.

The CDR3 DNA sequence: TGTGCCAGCAGGCGGGACAGCAGCTACACCTTC. Its protein is CASRRDSSYTF. The chain combines TRBV6-5 with TRBJ1-2; the match to TRBD1 covers 7 bases. V lost 6 bases, J lost 9 bases, and 4 bases stayed unmatched. The CDR3 has 11 amino acids. Per the germline V gene, CDR1 is MNHEY and CDR2 is SVGAGI.

This chain links TRBV19 with TRBJ2-1; 13 positions match TRBD2. The germline V gene has CDR1 LNHDA and CDR2 SQIVND (reference sequence). After removal of 5 bases from V and 9 bases from J, the junction contained 10 bases not matched to a gene. The CDR3 totals 16 residues. The chain's CDR3 is CASSHTWTSGSLEQFF. CDR3 coding DNA: TGTGCCAGTAGTCATACCTGGACTAGCGGGAGTCTTGAGCAGTTCTTC. Filled out from reference TRBV19 and TRBJ2-1, the complete variable domain reads DGGITQSPKYLFRKEGQNVTLSCEQNLNHDAMYWYRQDPGQGLRLIYYSQIVNDFQKGDIAEGYSVSREKKESFPLTVTSAQKNPTAFYLCASSHTWTSGSLEQFFGPGTRLTVL.

The CDR3 spells CSTQGQGNLGYGYTF. In DNA form, the CDR3 reads TGCAGCACACAGGGACAGGGGAATTTAGGCTATGGCTACACCTTC. The chain carries TRBV29-1 and TRBJ1-2; TRBD1 matches 10 bases. CDR1 and CDR2 (germline): SQVTM, ANQGSEA. This CDR3 comprises 15 residues. V shed 8 bases, J shed 4 bases, and the junction held 13 bases outside the gene matches.